Listed below are T cell receptor beta chains from one sample, sequenced in a study of blood T cells in healthy people across ages. TCRdb re-called the 5' RACE reads with MiXCR, one entry per CDR3 protein. The profile shows about 1.6 million distinct CDR3 sequences, around 35% of them singletons. The sample was blood. These receptors were collected from a woman in her thirties in good health. Each CDR3 is given with its conserved first and last residue. Fields, in order: D gene, J gene, V gene, clone size, CDR3 protein, CDR3 DNA. A D gene is named only where the DNA matches it firmly. Size values are once, few and many counts, or a class for expanded clones, and some rows have none.

D: .; J: TRBJ1-2; V: TRBV5-1; size: many; CDR3: CASSLDSPYGYTF; DNA: TGTGCCAGCAGCTTAGACAGTCCCTATGGCTACACCTTC
D: TRBD2; J: TRBJ2-3; V: TRBV2; size: .; CDR3: CASARWRSGRALDTQYF; DNA: TGTGCCAGCGCTCGGTGGAGAAGCGGGAGAGCCCTGGATACGCAGTATTTT
D: .; J: TRBJ2-7; V: TRBV9; size: .; CDR3: CASSDRGLLPQYF; DNA: TGTGCCAGCAGCGACAGGGGACTTCTTCCGCAGTACTTC
D: TRBD1; J: TRBJ2-1; V: TRBV7-6; size: .; CDR3: CASSSDRDRVGNEQFF; DNA: TGTGCCAGCAGCTCAGACCGGGACAGGGTGGGCAATGAGCAGTTCTTC
D: .; J: TRBJ1-1; V: TRBV7-9; size: .; CDR3: CASSLKSETEAFF; DNA: TGTGCCAGCAGCTTGAAATCAGAGACTGAAGCTTTCTTT
D: .; J: TRBJ2-7; V: TRBV3-1; size: few; CDR3: CASSITNYEQYF; DNA: TGTGCCAGCAGCATCACAAATTACGAGCAGTACTTC
D: .; J: TRBJ2-7; V: TRBV10-2; size: .; CDR3: CASGSPEQYF; DNA: TGCGCCAGCGGTTCTCCCGAGCAGTACTTC
D: .; J: TRBJ2-7; V: TRBV3-1; size: few; CDR3: CASSQARSKSVEQYF; DNA: TGTGCCAGCAGCCAAGCCCGCTCGAAGTCGGTCGAGCAGTACTTC
D: .; J: TRBJ2-3; V: TRBV21-1; size: few; CDR3: CFGGHLPIEGSTDTQYF; DNA: TGCTTCGGGGGACACCTGCCAATTGAAGGGAGCACAGATACGCAGTATTTT
D: .; J: TRBJ2-1; V: TRBV7-2; size: many; CDR3: CASSLSPSTRNEQFF; DNA: TGTGCCAGCAGCTTATCGCCTAGTACCCGAAATGAGCAGTTCTTC
D: TRBD1; J: TRBJ1-1; V: TRBV2; size: .; CDR3: CASIPPPTGEFTEAFF; DNA: TGTGCCAGCATCCCACCGCCGACAGGGGAGTTCACTGAAGCTTTCTTT
D: .; J: TRBJ2-2; V: TRBV7-9; size: few; CDR3: CASSAYANTGELFF; DNA: TGTGCCAGCAGTGCATACGCGAACACCGGGGAGCTGTTTTTT
D: TRBD1; J: TRBJ1-2; V: TRBV27; size: many; CDR3: CATSGTEGRNTF; DNA: TGTGCCACCTCAGGGACAGAGGGTAGGAACACCTTC
D: .; J: TRBJ2-2; V: TRBV7-2; size: .; CDR3: CTSSVTRGADGELFF; DNA: TGTACCAGCAGCGTTACCCGGGGGGCCGACGGGGAGCTGTTTTTT
D: TRBD1; J: TRBJ1-5; V: TRBV28; size: few; CDR3: CASSSPGGLKPQHF; DNA: TGTGCCAGCAGTTCCCCAGGGGGGCTAAAGCCCCAGCATTTT
D: TRBD2; J: TRBJ2-1; V: TRBV6-1; size: .; CDR3: CASSPLLAEGKTWNEQFF; DNA: TGCGCCAGCAGTCCCCTTCTAGCGGAGGGGAAAACCTGGAATGAGCAGTTCTTC
D: TRBD2; J: TRBJ2-1; V: TRBV28; size: .; CDR3: CASSYVAGYNEQFF; DNA: TGTGCCAGCAGTTACGTAGCGGGATACAATGAGCAGTTCTTC
D: .; J: TRBJ1-2; V: TRBV14; size: few; CDR3: CASSPIQEWGYGYTF; DNA: TGTGCCAGCAGCCCTATACAAGAATGGGGGTATGGCTACACCTTC
D: TRBD1; J: TRBJ1-5; V: TRBV20-1; size: .; CDR3: CSASPAGGMLGRNQPQHF; DNA: TGCAGTGCTTCCCCGGCAGGGGGCATGCTTGGACGCAATCAGCCCCAGCATTTT
D: .; J: TRBJ1-4; V: TRBV6-6; size: few; CDR3: CASNQEDEKLFF; DNA: TGTGCCAGCAACCAGGAGGATGAAAAACTGTTTTTT
D: .; J: TRBJ2-7; V: TRBV5-6; size: few; CDR3: CASSLSGQGGHEQYF; DNA: TGTGCCAGCAGCTTGTCGGGGCAGGGTGGCCACGAGCAGTACTTC
D: .; J: TRBJ2-3; V: TRBV29-1; size: many; CDR3: CSVEDPRAVSTDTQYF; DNA: TGCAGCGTTGAAGATCCTCGGGCGGTCAGCACAGATACGCAGTATTTT
D: TRBD2; J: TRBJ2-1; V: TRBV20-1; size: .; CDR3: CSARRTSGKPTPYNEQFF; DNA: TGCAGTGCTAGGAGGACTAGCGGGAAACCCACCCCCTACAATGAGCAGTTCTTC